Sequencing of this T cell receptor (beta chain) was carried out in a study of a mutant IDH1 vaccine in newly diagnosed glioma (dated by TCRdb to about 2021). Broadly, across the study: Vaccination was initiated 4-6 weeks after radiotherapy alone, or concurrently with temozolomide cycles in the chemotherapy-containing groups. Peripheral blood was collected at six visits: V03 (baseline), V05, V07, V10, V12 and V13. The week-35 safety follow-up was designated visit V12, and the week-47 end of study was designated visit V13. For exploratory analyses, longitudinal TCRB deep sequencing was carried out in roughly 23 treated patients wherever samples were available. Of the approximately 29 treated patients, roughly 60% were male and approximately 40% were female, and a mean age of roughly 40 years was recorded. Prior to enrollment, patients had been given standard therapy consisting of radiotherapy alone, temozolomide alone, or radiochemotherapy with temozolomide, with the combination given to most patients. Results and caveats for the whole study, not just this receptor: Pseudoprogression seemed to be unrelated to changes in the top peripheral T cell clonotypes found by TCRB sequencing. Across multiple MHC alleles, vaccine-induced immune responses were seen in roughly 93% of patients. The authors noted that analyses of patient blood samples could not be reproduced because of sample limitations. Availability determined which PBMC samples were chosen for TCRB deep sequencing.

About this clone: It has no known antigen specificity. The record has no base qualities; no much larger clone is one base away.

The CDR3 runs 18 amino acids, cysteine and phenylalanine included. The retained sequence is limited to the CDR3, 54 bases, with the frame set at the first base. The germline V gene supplies CDR1 MGHRA and CDR2 YSYEKL. Trimming accounts for 0 bases at V and 9 bases at J, while the number of junction bases matched to no gene is 17. Receptor libraries were prepared by the immunoSEQ multiplex PCR assay. Rearranged TCR beta chain sequences were amplified using the hsTCRB Kit according to the manufacturer's protocol. An Illumina MiSeq was used to sequence the TCRB libraries. The paper's data handling went like this. The kit vendor's proprietary platform handled demultiplexing, trimming and gene mapping. TCRdb provides this immuneACCESS table in a form limited to in-frame rearrangements. Some clones are lacking; in checked studies, under half of them reflect an unresolved V gene, and why the rest are absent is not known. V and J calls and clone size are given by that table; D and trimming were obtained from the DNA. A total of approximately 66,000 clones appear in this sample, around 80% of them only once. 4% to 5% of the sample goes to the ten largest clones.

The time point label here, explained by the study, means: week 35, safety follow-up. Each vaccine dose, consisting of 300 ug of a 20-mer mutant IDH1 peptide in Montanide, was administered subcutaneously with topical imiquimod. Patients were given eight vaccinations, in weeks 1, 3, 5, 7, 11, 15, 19 and 23, which matched visits V03 through V10. Donors had newly diagnosed WHO grade 3 or 4 IDH1-mutant astrocytomas with loss of nuclear ATRX. The samples were drawn from NOA16, a multicentre, single-arm, open-label phase I trial in Germany that tested a mutant IDH1 peptide vaccine in humans for the first time. Genomic DNA for TCRB sequencing was extracted from EDTA blood using the DNeasy Blood and Tissue Kit.

The source material was PBMCs, sampled from a glioma patient whose treatment included an IDH1 peptide vaccine. This receptor was taken from a man aged 30 to 45 with glioma. The chain uses TRBV4-1 and TRBJ2-5; the central 9 bases match TRBD2. CDR3 protein: CASSQEGLSSGVRVAQYF. In nucleotides, the sequence is TGCGCCAGCAGCCAAGAAGGGCTATCTAGCGGGGTGCGGGTGGCCCAGTACTTC.